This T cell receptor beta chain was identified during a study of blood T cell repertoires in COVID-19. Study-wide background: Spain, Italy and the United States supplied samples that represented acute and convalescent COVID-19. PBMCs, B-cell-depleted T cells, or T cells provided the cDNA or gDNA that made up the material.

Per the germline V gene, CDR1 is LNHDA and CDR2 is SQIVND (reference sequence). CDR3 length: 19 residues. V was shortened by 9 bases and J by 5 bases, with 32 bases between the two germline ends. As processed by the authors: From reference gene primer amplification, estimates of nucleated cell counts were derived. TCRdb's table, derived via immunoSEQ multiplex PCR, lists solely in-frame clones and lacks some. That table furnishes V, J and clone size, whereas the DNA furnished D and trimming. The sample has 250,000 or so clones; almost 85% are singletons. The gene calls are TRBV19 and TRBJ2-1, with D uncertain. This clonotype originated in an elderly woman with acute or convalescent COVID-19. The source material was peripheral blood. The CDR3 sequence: CASPPRSPKPPAWDNEQFF. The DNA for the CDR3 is TGTGCCAGCCCCCCAAGGAGCCCCAAACCCCCTGCGTGGGACAATGAGCAGTTCTTC.